One sample yielded the 22 T cell receptor beta chains listed below, sequenced in a study of T-cell memory formation after mild COVID-19. From the 5' RACE reads, TCRdb called clonotypes with MiXCR, one entry per CDR3 protein. The sample holds hundreds of thousands of distinct CDR3 sequences, about a fifth seen once. The sample was PBMCs or a T cell subset sorted from them (not recorded which). Receptors were obtained from an adult woman who had mild COVID-19 (a few samples of this study predate the infection). Cell type and time point are not known.

The chain couples TRBV5-4 to TRBJ2-4; D is unclear. Germline CDR1 SGHNT, CDR2 YYREEE (reference sequence). The CDR3 sequence is 17 residues long. V shed 4 bases and J shed 1 base, with 18 bases lying between them. The CDR3 DNA follows: TGTGCCAGCAGCACGAAGACCGAAACCCATGCCAAAAACATTCAGTACTTC. Protein product: CASSTKTETHAKNIQYF.

The rearrangement links TRBV12-3 or TRBV12-4 to TRBJ2-1; D gene unclear. Trimming took off 7 bases at V and 9 bases at J, with 13 bases between the two ends. The CDR3 is made up of 12 amino acids. DNA for the CDR3: TGTGCCAGCACCCCGAGCCCTCCTGAGCAGTTCTTC. It encodes CASTPSPPEQFF.

This clonotype was seen only a few times. The chain links TRBV3-1 to TRBJ1-2; D gene uncertain. Germline V gives CDR1 LGHDT, CDR2 YNNKEL (reference sequence). The V end lost 2 bases, the J end lost 13 bases, and 17 bases lay between the germline ends. The CDR3 sequence is 13 residues long. CDR3 loop: CASSQQSQRASTF. CDR3 nucleotide sequence: TGTGCCAGCAGCCAACAGTCTCAGAGGGCCTCCACCTTC.

The rearrangement links TRBV7-2 to TRBJ1-1; unclear D gene. The germline CDR1 and CDR2 sequences are SGHTA and FQGNSA. The ends were cut back, 0 bases at V and 0 bases at J, with 8 bases in the middle. The CDR3 runs 15 residues. The DNA of the CDR3 is TGTGCCAGCAGCTTAGCGCTTCCGGTGAACACTGAAGCTTTCTTT. Translating gives CASSLALPVNTEAFF.

The chain is built from TRBV9 and TRBJ2-1; 9 nucleotides align to TRBD2. From germline, CDR1 is SGDLS and CDR2 YYNGEE. The junction had 5 bases not matched to a gene; V was cut back by 0 bases and J by 10 bases. The CDR3 covers 14 residues. The CDR3 spells CASSVGGLAGEQFF. In DNA form, the CDR3 reads TGTGCCAGCAGCGTAGGGGGACTAGCAGGGGAGCAGTTCTTC.

This sequence joins TRBV29-1 and TRBJ2-1; D may be TRBD1 (5 bases). Germline V lookup: CDR1 SQVTM, CDR2 ANQGSEA. This CDR3 spans 14 amino acids. V lost 4 bases, J lost 9 bases, and 19 bases lay in between. CDR3 protein: CSVGGGRLIGEQFF. The CDR3 region has the DNA TGCAGCGTTGGGGGCGGCAGACTTATCGGTGAGCAGTTCTTC.

The sample holds a few counts of this clonotype. The rearrangement links TRBV5-1 to TRBJ2-7; D gene ambiguous. Germline loops: CDR1 SGHRS, CDR2 YFSETQ. This CDR3 spans 14 amino acids. The V and J ends lost 0 bases and 2 bases respectively, with 9 bases between them. The CDR3 nucleotides read TGCGCCAGCAGCTTGGGACACCTTCCCTACGAGCAGTACTTC. As protein: CASSLGHLPYEQYF.

The V call is TRBV20-1, the J call TRBJ1-2, with TRBD1 matching over 8 bases. The V gene's germline CDR1 is DFQATT and CDR2 SNEGSKA (reference sequence). V lost 0 bases, J lost 8 bases, and 14 bases stayed unmatched. The CDR3 spans 16 residues. The CDR3: CSARDWTGSTPWGYTF. CDR3 bases: TGCAGTGCTAGAGATTGGACAGGGAGCACTCCATGGGGCTACACCTTC.

This chain joins TRBV6-1 and TRBJ2-7, with D hard to call. The CDR3 totals 10 residues. Germline CDR1 MNHNS, CDR2 SASEGT. The germline V and J ends were trimmed by 1 base and 9 bases, with 4 bases remaining between them. The CDR3 reads CASSEVGQYF. In DNA, the CDR3 is TGTGCCAGCAGTGAAGTGGGGCAGTACTTC.

The chain employs TRBV9 and TRBJ2-7; D is unclear. Germline loops: CDR1 SGDLS, CDR2 YYNGEE. The V gene lost 4 bases and the J gene lost 6 bases, with 17 bases spanning the gap. CDR3 size: 14 residues. CDR3: CASSPGRAAIEQYF. The DNA of the CDR3 is TGTGCCAGCAGCCCCGGTAGGGCAGCAATCGAGCAGTACTTC.

The chain combines TRBV20-1 with TRBJ2-5; 8 bases are a match to TRBD2. The length of the CDR3 is 14 residues. V lost 6 bases to trimming and J lost 4 bases; unmatched junction nucleotides: 10. Germline CDR1 and CDR2: DFQATT and SNEGSKA (reference sequence). CDR3 DNA sequence: TGCAGTGCCAAAGAGGTCGGGGGGGGAGAGACCCAGTACTTC. It yields the protein CSAKEVGGGETQYF.

As concerns this clonotype: The junction departs from germline at one end; a sequencing error may be responsible. The chain joins TRBV7-7 to TRBJ2-1; D gene unclear. The length of the CDR3 is 14 residues. Germline V gene data show CDR1 as SSHAT and CDR2 as FNYEAQ (reference sequence). This chain's CDR3 is CASSFHGEDNEQFF. The CDR3 DNA reads TGTGCTAGCAGCTTTCATGGGGAAGACAATGAGCAGTTCTTC.

This clonotype has more than one count but fewer than ten. The chain joins TRBV4-2 to TRBJ2-4; D is unresolved. The CDR3 spans 14 residues. From germline, CDR1 is LGHNA and CDR2 YNFKEQ. The V end lost 6 bases, the J end lost 0 bases, and 9 bases lay between the germline ends. The chain's CDR3 is CASRSTVAKNIQYF. For the CDR3, the DNA is TGTGCCAGCAGGTCGACGGTAGCCAAAAACATTCAGTACTTC.

The V call is TRBV15, the J call TRBJ2-7, with D unclear. V shed 6 bases and J shed 0 bases, with 9 bases lying between them. Germline values: CDR1 LNHNV, CDR2 YYDKDF (reference sequence). This CDR3 spans 13 amino acids. The CDR3 sequence is CATSLSPSYEQYF. CDR3 coding DNA: TGTGCCACCAGTTTGAGTCCCTCCTACGAGCAGTACTTC.

The chain carries TRBV27 and TRBJ2-4; 12 bases fit TRBD1. The germline V gene has CDR1 MNHEY and CDR2 SMNVEV (reference sequence). J was trimmed by 7 bases and V by 5 bases; bases with no gene match: 6. The CDR3 contains 15 residues. The CDR3 DNA reads as TGTGCCAGCAGTCCCGGGACAGGGGGCTTGAACATTCAGTACTTC. Amino acid sequence: CASSPGTGGLNIQYF.

The rearrangement links TRBV7-2 to TRBJ1-2; no clear D gene. With 5 bases removed from V and 11 bases from J, the gap between germline ends came to 21 bases. There are 14 residues in the CDR3. Per the germline V gene, CDR1 is SGHTA and CDR2 is FQGNSA. CDR3 DNA: TGTGCCAGCAGCGGAAGCGGAGGCTGGGAAAGGTACACCTTC. Its protein is CASSGSGGWERYTF. The variable domain in full, with the rest retrieved from reference TRBV7-2 and TRBJ1-2, is GAGVSQSPSNKVTEKGKDVELRCDPISGHTALYWYRQSLGQGLEFLIYFQGNSAPDKSGLPSDRFSAERTGGSVSTLTIQRTQQEDSAVYLCASSGSGGWERYTFGSGTRLTVV.

This clonotype was picked up a small number of times. The CDR3 DNA reads TGCAGTGCTCAAGCGGGGAAAGCCTACGAGCAGTACTTC. Encoded protein: CSAQAGKAYEQYF. This rearrangement joins TRBV20-1 to TRBJ2-7; 7 bases fit TRBD2. CDR1 DFQATT and CDR2 SNEGSKA come from the germline V gene (reference sequence). V gave up 5 bases and J gave up 2 bases; unmatched junction bases: 6. This CDR3 is 13 amino acids long.

CDR3: CASSSTSGPRTQYF. Written as DNA, the CDR3 is TGTGCCAGCAGTTCGACTAGCGGGCCCAGAACCCAGTACTTC. The J gene is TRBJ2-5, the V gene TRBV12-3 or TRBV12-4; 10 bases fit TRBD2. V trimming: 4 bases; J trimming: 8 bases; junction bases outside the gene matches: 7. This CDR3 spans 14 amino acids.

The chain joins TRBV27 to TRBJ2-5; perhaps TRBD2 as D (7 bases). The CDR3 extends over 15 amino acids. Looked up from germline, CDR1 is MNHEY and CDR2 is SMNVEV (reference sequence). V was trimmed by 4 bases and J by 2 bases, leaving 14 bases between them. The CDR3 is CASSSPGGGQETQYF. CDR3 in DNA: TGTGCCAGCAGTTCCCCGGGGGGCGGGCAAGAGACCCAGTACTTC.

V gene TRBV24-1 combines with J gene TRBJ2-4, with D hard to call. The CDR3 has 12 amino acids. In germline, CDR1 is KGHDR, CDR2 SFDVKD. The germline V and J ends were trimmed by 4 bases and 6 bases, with 6 bases remaining between them. The chain's CDR3 is CATSDPRNIQYF. CDR3 nucleotide sequence: TGTGCCACCAGTGACCCTAGAAACATTCAGTACTTC.

The rearrangement uses TRBV29-1 and TRBJ2-1; 7 bases are shared with TRBD2. This CDR3 has 13 residues. V was pared by 4 bases and J by 6 bases, with 6 bases of the junction left unmatched. The germline gives CDR1 SQVTM, CDR2 ANQGSEA. The CDR3: CSVGWGRANEQFF. DNA for the CDR3: TGCAGCGTTGGGTGGGGGAGGGCCAATGAGCAGTTCTTC.

This clonotype has more than one count but fewer than ten. The chain recombines TRBV6-6 with TRBJ2-2, with 7 bases that match TRBD1. The germline CDR1 and CDR2 sequences are MNHNY and SVGAGI (reference sequence). The J segment lost 7 bases and the V segment lost 7 bases, leaving 6 bases of the junction unmatched. CDR3 length: 13 residues. The CDR3 spells CASTTGPGGELFF. For the CDR3, the DNA is TGTGCCAGCACGACAGGGCCGGGCGGGGAGCTGTTTTTT.